This T cell receptor (beta chain) is drawn from a study of cytomegalovirus exposure and HLA in healthy donors. The study ran its PCR with 60 Vbeta and 13 Jbeta primers. Original handling: A later analysis counted 65 million to 95 million unique TCR beta chains, around 12 million shared. Profiled with immunoSEQ multiplex PCR; TCRdb holds only in-frame clones, not every one. V and J calls and clone size are given by that table; D and trimming were obtained from the DNA. The profile shows roughly 130,000 clones, 65% to 85% of them singletons. CDR1 and CDR2 (germline): GTSNPN, SVGIG (reference sequence). The CDR3 has 13 residues. Germline trimming cut 3 bases from V and 4 bases from J; bases unmatched to any gene: 4. The study, taken as a whole, reports: Analysis was performed later, and it showed HLA-associated TCR beta chains to be more clonally expanded than equally common others.

Points on this clone: Its antigen remains unknown.

The source is a boy between 10 and 17 years old in good health and CMV-seronegative. V gene TRBV30 combines with J gene TRBJ2-7, with 9 positions matching TRBD1. Sequenced material: PBMCs. CDR3 coding DNA: TGTGCCTGGAGGGACAGGGGCGGGTACGAGCAGTACTTC. Translation gives CAWRDRGGYEQYF.